This T cell receptor beta chain derives from a study of long-term antiretroviral therapy in people with HIV (dated 2022 in TCRdb). A note on the overall study: Collection of the earliest samples took place about a decade ahead of the 2015 WHO recommendation for immediate ART, at a time when ART was typically delayed until CD4 counts fell. A retrospective serial study tested whether changes in peripheral blood TRB repertoire composition and diversity were associated with ART initiation and durable HIV suppression. A total of under 250 cryopreserved PBMC samples came from around 30 adults with confirmed HIV infection and were collected serially over a mean of roughly six years (range 1-12). About 35% of the 30 participants with HIV were female. No cross-contamination during QIAcube processing was shown when test extractions of a monoclonal T-cell line were performed alongside roughly 30 polyclonal samples.

Inclusion was restricted to participants for whom at least one PBMC sample before ART initiation and at least two post-ART samples were available. Every participant with HIV received treatment in the United States of America. Before DNA extraction, cryopreserved samples of about 1-10 million PBMC were thawed and washed. At the time of the earliest PBMC sample for each participant with HIV, ages ranged from 23 to 54 years. Each participant contributed PBMC samples from 1-4 timepoints before ART initiation and 2-8 timepoints after ART initiation, with a median of 7 samples. For every participant, serial HIV viral load, CD4+ T-cell count, ART history and demographic data were obtained. Genomic DNA was extracted from unsorted PBMC with a Qiagen kit on a QIAcube, processed in batches of 12 samples. What the research found in general, with its limitations: Starting ART was linked to a significant rise in TRB diversity, yet even after long-term ART the diversity remained significantly lower than in transplant donor controls. The samples span the years 2004 to 2017, and the ART regimens used at that time may not be as effective as current regimens. Compared with controls, HIV repertoires had narrower CDR3 length ranges, and the network structure pointed to an antigen-experienced repertoire that shifted only slightly toward naive after ART. At every time point, the repertoire was dominated by expanded TRB clones first identified before ART initiation, although this dominance fluctuated and, in many PLHIV, declined after ART. Because pre-ART samples had limited cell numbers, unsorted PBMC were profiled rather than sorted CD4+ and CD8+ T cells. No data were available on ART adherence, viral resistance or therapy changes, limiting inferences about post-ART repertoire changes. Owing to limited PBMC availability, only the TCR beta chain was sequenced, without alpha chain pairing.

The immunoSEQ hsTCRB v3.0 assay was used at survey level resolution for TRB variable region sequencing. A depth of 40,000-50,000 T-cell genomes per sample was targeted for TRB sequencing. TRB libraries were pooled and sequenced on an Illumina MiSeq using a v3 150-cycle kit. The authors' pipeline ran thus. Analysis of repertoires was carried out in R inside a reproducible Nextflow workflow spanning QC, data transformation and analysis. LymphoSeq2, an R package for exploring AIRR-Seq data, was used to implement the custom analyses. Several samples that yielded fewer than 5000 total TRB sequences were excluded, so that approximately 200 HIV repertoires were analyzed. Among the approximately 190 HIV repertoires that were kept, some 61 were collected before ART initiation and more than 120 were collected after ART initiation. Each repertoire was downsampled to 5000 TRB nucleotide sequences, and summary statistics were averaged across 100 downsampling iterations. The analysis kept only TRB sequences whose CDR3 regions were at least seven amino acids long. Diversity was assessed using a clonality score derived from Shannon entropy and using the Gini coefficient. In repertoire networks, the top 5000 CDR3 amino acid sequences were linked whenever an edit distance of one separated two sequences. For TRB CDR3 amino acid sequences, antigen specificity groups and MHC restriction were predicted with GLIPH2. Known CMV, EBV, HIV or tissue antigen associations were flagged by matching CDR3 amino acid sequences against VDJdb and McPAS-TCR. Pre-ART, post-ART and control groups were compared with Wilcoxon signed-rank tests and Holm-Bonferroni correction. What TCRdb holds here is the immuneACCESS table cut down to in-frame rearrangements. Part of the clones is not present; checked against another copy, under half of the missing clones reflect an unresolved V gene, and the others are unexplained. V and J calls and clone size follow that table, whereas D and trimming were derived from the DNA. The sample data list 30,000 or so clones, and approximately 78% of these were observed just once. The top ten hold roughly 8.8% of the sample.

V drops 8 bases and J drops 10 bases, leaving 14 bases in between. CDR1 PRHDT and CDR2 FYEKMQ are derived from the germline V gene (reference sequence). From the cysteine through the phenylalanine, the CDR3 covers 11 amino acids. The retained sequence is limited to the CDR3, 33 bases, with the frame set at the first base. Remarks on this clone: Which antigen it targets is not known. No clone much larger than this one lies a single base away; base qualities are absent.

The rearranged segments are TRBV13 and TRBJ1-1, with no confidently assigned D gene. Sequencing used unsorted PBMCs, obtained 1.5 years before starting antiretroviral therapy. The source is a man aged 18-30 years with HIV. The CDR3 region reads CASSWSGRAFF. The sequence in DNA is TGTGCCAGCTCCTGGAGCGGAAGAGCTTTCTTT. Beyond the CDR3, the reference TRBV13 and TRBJ1-1 genes provide the residues; the full variable domain reads: AAGVIQSPRHLIKEKRETATLKCYPIPRHDTVYWYQQGPGQDPQFLISFYEKMQSDKGSIPDRFSAQQFSDYHSELNMSSLELGDSALYFCASSWSGRAFFGQGTRLTVV.